The following is a TCR beta chain sequence with its context. Its specificity is unknown. The CDR3 is 16 amino acids. Germline V gene data show CDR1 as SGDLS and CDR2 as YYNGEE. Trimming left V 0 bases short and J 0 bases short, with 10 bases between. The data originate from a study of T cell repertoires in cytomegalovirus infection. Looking at the study overall: It can be stated that public TCR beta signatures indicated CMV infection as well as a matching HLA type.

One entry per CDR3 protein, called by TCRdb with MiXCR from the reads. Of a few hundred thousand distinct CDR3 sequences listed, under 20% are singletons. Notes on the study in general: Accumulated public TCR beta family frequency recognized individuals carrying CMV together with the relevant HLA. Ex vivo, HLA-C-restricted CMV-specific TCR beta clonotypes prevailed over the rest of the response.

Sample: PBMCs. The TCR comes from a human donor in good health (CMV status not recorded). Some clones in this sample may be carry-over from other donors' samples. V gene TRBV9 combines with J gene TRBJ2-1; maybe TRBD2 (5 bases). CDR3 bases: TGTGCCAGCAGCGTAGATCCGGGGAGCTCCTACAATGAGCAGTTCTTC. It translates to CASSVDPGSSYNEQFF.